The 15 T cell receptor beta chains given below trace back to one sample, sequenced in a study of shared clonotypes between healthy human individuals. The assay was immunoSEQ multiplex PCR, and TCRdb's table has in-frame clones only and misses some. Among approximately 600,000 clones listed, 85% to 95% were seen once. Naive CD8 cells, CD45RO-negative and positively selected for CCR7, excluded terminally differentiated effector memory CD45RA+ cells. The sequenced material came from naive CD8+ T cells sorted from blood. All receptors derive from a woman aged 30 to 39 in good health.

The chain has TRBV7-2 and TRBJ1-1; unclear D gene. With 1 base removed from V and 0 bases from J, the gap between germline ends came to 6 bases. The CDR3 loop spans 14 amino acids. From germline, CDR1 is SGHTA and CDR2 FQGNSA. The CDR3 bases are TGTGCCAGCAGCTTAGAGTTCATGAACACTGAAGCTTTCTTT. Its protein product is CASSLEFMNTEAFF.

The chain recombines TRBV19 with TRBJ2-3; 7 positions agree with TRBD2. This CDR3 spans 12 amino acids. Trimming took 7 bases from V and 8 from J; bases not matched to a gene: 6. Germline loops: CDR1 LNHDA, CDR2 SQIVND (reference sequence). Here the CDR3 reads CASTDGGGTQYF. CDR3 sequence (DNA): TGTGCCAGTACGGACGGCGGGGGTACGCAGTATTTT.

V is TRBV13 and J is TRBJ2-1, with TRBD2 matching 7 bases. The V gene's germline CDR1 is PRHDT and CDR2 FYEKMQ (reference sequence). The V gene end was trimmed by 3 bases and the J gene end by 2 bases; junction bases not matched to a gene: 1. The CDR3 totals 14 residues. The CDR3 coding sequence is TGTGCCAGCAGCTTTGCGGGAGCCTACAATGAGCAGTTCTTC. It is translated as CASSFAGAYNEQFF.

V gene TRBV28 combines with J gene TRBJ2-7; 13 bases are shared with TRBD2. Germline V CDR1 and CDR2: MDHEN, SYDVKM. V gave up 6 bases and J gave up 3 bases; unmatched junction bases: 5. CDR3 length equals 15 residues. DNA of the CDR3: TGTGCCAGCAGCAGGACTAGCGGGAGACGCTACGAGCAGTACTTC. Translated, it gives CASSRTSGRRYEQYF. Using reference TRBV28 and TRBJ2-7 for the parts outside the CDR3, the full variable domain is DVKVTQSSRYLVKRTGEKVFLECVQDMDHENMFWYRQDPGLGLRLIYFSYDVKMKEKGDIPEGYSVSREKKERFSLILESASTNQTSMYLCASSRTSGRRYEQYFGPGTRLTVT.

The genes are TRBV12-5 and TRBJ2-1; 12 bases match TRBD2. The CDR3 has 13 amino acids. CDR1 is LGHNT, CDR2 FRNRAP, per germline. Trimming cost V 5 bases and J 12 bases; bases outside gene matches: 5. The CDR3 here is CASGKTSGSLQFF. CDR3 sequence (DNA): TGTGCTAGTGGTAAGACTAGCGGGAGCCTGCAGTTCTTC.

CDR3 loop: CASSQTGKYGYTF. The CDR3 nucleotides read TGTGCCAGCAGCCAAACAGGGAAATATGGCTACACCTTC. The J gene is TRBJ1-2, the V gene TRBV9, with D perhaps TRBD1 (6 bases). The CDR3 runs 13 residues. Germline assignment: CDR1 SGDLS and CDR2 YYNGEE. The germline V and J ends were trimmed by 4 bases and 5 bases, with 12 bases remaining between them.

CDR3 loop: CASSFSGWVFTGNTIYF. The CDR3 nucleotides are TGTGCCAGCAGCTTTTCCGGCTGGGTTTTCACTGGAAACACCATATATTTT. The chain carries TRBV7-2 and TRBJ1-3; D unclear. The CDR3 runs 17 residues. Germline V gives CDR1 SGHTA, CDR2 FQGNSA. Trimming removed 3 bases at V and 2 bases at J, with 17 bases between.

This chain links TRBV28 with TRBJ1-5; D perhaps matches TRBD1 (6 bases). The V end lost 6 bases, the J end lost 0 bases, and 12 bases lay between the germline ends. The CDR3 runs to 15 residues. CDR1 and CDR2 from the germline V gene are MDHEN and SYDVKM. CDR3 in DNA: TGTGCCAGCAGAACGGGACACAATAGCAATCAGCCCCAGCATTTT. Translated, it gives CASRTGHNSNQPQHF. The full variable domain, completed using reference TRBV28 and TRBJ1-5, is DVKVTQSSRYLVKRTGEKVFLECVQDMDHENMFWYRQDPGLGLRLIYFSYDVKMKEKGDIPEGYSVSREKKERFSLILESASTNQTSMYLCASRTGHNSNQPQHFGDGTRLSIL.

V usage is TRBV4-1 and J usage is TRBJ2-7, with D possibly matching TRBD2 (6 bases). With 0 bases removed from V and 8 bases from J, the gap between germline ends came to 14 bases. The CDR3 extends over 14 amino acids. CDR1 and CDR2 from the germline V gene are MGHRA and YSYEKL. CDR3 region: CASSQDGGDLQQYF. CDR3 nucleotide sequence: TGCGCCAGCAGCCAAGATGGCGGGGACCTTCAGCAGTACTTC.

V is TRBV27 and J is TRBJ2-3, with 7 bases aligning to TRBD1. Trimming cost V 5 bases and J 5 bases; bases outside gene matches: 7. The CDR3 spans 14 residues. The germline V gene encodes CDR1 MNHEY and CDR2 SMNVEV (reference sequence). CDR3 nucleotides: TGTGCCAGCAGTCCCCTAGCAGGGGGAGATACGCAGTATTTT. Protein product: CASSPLAGGDTQYF.

The chain combines TRBV11-2 with TRBJ2-6; D uncertain. CDR3 length: 10 amino acids. With 5 bases removed from V and 10 bases from J, the gap between germline ends came to 3 bases. Germline CDR1 is SGHAT and CDR2 is FQNNGV. The CDR3 is CASSANVLTF. In nucleotides, the CDR3 is TGTGCCAGCAGCGCTAACGTCCTGACTTTC.

The chain carries TRBV11-2 and TRBJ2-1; the D gene is possibly TRBD1 (6 bases). The CDR3 sequence is 13 residues long. Trimming shortened V by 5 bases and J by 3 bases, and 8 bases separated the two germline ends. The germline V gene encodes CDR1 SGHAT and CDR2 FQNNGV. For the CDR3, the DNA is TGTGCCAGCAGCCCGGACAGCTACAATGAGCAGTTCTTC. Amino acids: CASSPDSYNEQFF.

This chain links TRBV19 with TRBJ1-4; D is ambiguous. This CDR3 has 19 amino acids. Trimming stripped 10 bases from V and 4 bases from J, with 31 bases between. CDR1 is LNHDA and CDR2 is SQIVND in the germline V gene (reference sequence). CDR3 sequence (DNA): TGTGCCACCACAAAAACCCCCCTGCCGCTCTCAAGAGTTAATGAAAAACTGTTTTTT. Amino acids: CATTKTPLPLSRVNEKLFF.

The chain is built from TRBV15 and TRBJ1-2; 7 nucleotides match TRBD1. Germline V gives CDR1 LNHNV, CDR2 YYDKDF (reference sequence). This CDR3 contains 17 residues. J was trimmed by 8 bases and V by 1 base; bases with no gene match: 16. The CDR3 loop reads CATSRVPGGTARGGYTF. Written as DNA, the CDR3 is TGTGCCACCAGCAGAGTCCCCGGGGGGACAGCGCGTGGGGGCTACACCTTC.

The CDR3 bases are TGTGCCAGCAGCTTGTCGGACCCCTATGGCTACACCTTC. This encodes CASSLSDPYGYTF. The chain joins TRBV5-6 to TRBJ1-2, with unresolved D. V was pared by 1 base and J by 4 bases, with 8 bases between. Germline V gives CDR1 SGHDT, CDR2 YYEEEE. The CDR3 loop spans 13 amino acids. The whole variable domain, remainder taken from reference TRBV5-6 and TRBJ1-2, is DAGVTQSPTHLIKTRGQQVTLRCSPKSGHDTVSWYQQALGQGPQFIFQYYEEEERQRGNFPDRFSGHQFPNYSSELNVNALLLGDSALYLCASSLSDPYGYTFGSGTRLTVV.